This T cell receptor (beta chain) is drawn from a study of cytomegalovirus exposure and HLA in healthy donors. Researchers ran the PCR with 60 Vbeta and 13 Jbeta primers. TCRdb's table, derived via immunoSEQ multiplex PCR, lists solely in-frame clones and lacks some. The sample records 100,000 to 130,000 clones, 70% to 85% being singletons. CDR3 length: 19 amino acids. Germline loops: CDR1 SEHNR, CDR2 FQNEAQ (reference sequence). The ends lost 5 bases at V and 1 base at J; junction bases unmatched: 16. The source of this sequence is a male donor in good health and CMV-seronegative. The sequenced sample consisted of PBMCs. V usage is TRBV7-9 and J usage is TRBJ2-1; 8 nucleotides match TRBD2. The CDR3 is CASSPRVGASGLSYNEQFF. The CDR3 bases are TGTGCCAGCAGCCCTAGGGTGGGGGCTAGCGGGCTTTCCTACAATGAGCAGTTCTTC.